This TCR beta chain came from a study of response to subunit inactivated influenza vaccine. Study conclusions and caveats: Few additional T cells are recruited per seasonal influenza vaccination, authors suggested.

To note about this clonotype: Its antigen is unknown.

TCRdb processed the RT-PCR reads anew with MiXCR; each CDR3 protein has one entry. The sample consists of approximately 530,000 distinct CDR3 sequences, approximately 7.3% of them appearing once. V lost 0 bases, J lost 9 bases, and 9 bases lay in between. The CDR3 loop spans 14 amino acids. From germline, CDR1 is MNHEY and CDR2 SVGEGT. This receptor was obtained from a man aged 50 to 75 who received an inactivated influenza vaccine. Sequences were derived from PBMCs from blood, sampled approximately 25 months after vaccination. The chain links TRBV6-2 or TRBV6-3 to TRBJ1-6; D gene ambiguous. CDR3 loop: CASSYSARGSPLHF. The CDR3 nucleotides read TGTGCCAGCAGTTACTCCGCCAGAGGTTCACCCCTCCACTTT.